Each of the 9 T cell receptor beta chains below was sequenced from the same sample in a study of OX40 agonist ivuxolimab in advanced cancers. Some clones are missing from TCRdb's copy, which holds only in-frame ones; the method was immunoSEQ multiplex PCR. The profile shows tens of thousands of clones, about 90% of them singletons. The sequenced sample was CD4+ or CD8+ T cells sorted from blood, obtained in a trial of the OX40 agonist ivuxolimab. These receptors came from an adult with an advanced solid tumor such as melanoma, head and neck, liver or kidney cancer.

The chain joins TRBV6-1 to TRBJ1-2, with D hard to call. V was pared by 6 bases and J by 4 bases, with 6 bases between. This CDR3 has 11 amino acids. Germline V CDR1 and CDR2: MNHNS, SASEGT. The CDR3 DNA reads as TGTGCCAGCAGGCCGGGCTATGGCTACACCTTC. It is translated as CASRPGYGYTF.

The V and J genes are TRBV11-3 and TRBJ2-7; D is undetermined. Germline V gene data show CDR1 as SGHNT and CDR2 as YENEEA. The length of the CDR3 is 12 residues. V dropped 5 bases and J dropped 7 bases, with 12 bases sitting between them. This chain's CDR3 is CASSRESSEQYF. In nucleotides, the CDR3 is TGTGCCAGCAGCCGCGAGAGTTCAGAGCAGTACTTC. The full variable domain, its missing parts supplied by reference TRBV11-3 and TRBJ2-7, is EAGVVQSPRYKIIEKKQPVAFWCNPISGHNTLYWYLQNLGQGPELLIRYENEEAVDDSQLPKDRFSAERLKGVDSTLKIQPAELGDSAVYLCASSRESSEQYFGPGTRLTVT.

The gene calls are TRBV9 and TRBJ2-1, with TRBD1 matching 7 bases. The CDR3 contains 16 residues. Trimming cost V 6 bases and J 0 bases; bases outside gene matches: 9. Germline V lookup: CDR1 SGDLS, CDR2 YYNGEE. CDR3 bases: TGTGCCAGCACCCCTGACGACAGGGACTCCTACAATGAGCAGTTCTTC. Its protein product is CASTPDDRDSYNEQFF. The full variable domain, rest sourced from reference TRBV9 and TRBJ2-1, is DSGVTQTPKHLITATGQRVTLRCSPRSGDLSVYWYQQSLDQGLQFLIQYYNGEERAKGNILERFSAQQFPDLHSELNLSSLELGDSALYFCASTPDDRDSYNEQFFGPGTRLTVL.

CDR3 sequence reads: CASSYSQRGGIDEQYF. CDR3 DNA sequence: TGTGCCAGCAGTTACTCTCAGCGGGGGGGCATCGACGAGCAGTACTTC. The chain has TRBV6-5 and TRBJ2-7; 10 nucleotides agree with TRBD2. The junction had 7 bases not matched to a gene; V was cut back by 0 bases and J by 5 bases. This CDR3 region has 16 residues. Germline assignment: CDR1 MNHEY and CDR2 SVGAGI.

This chain links TRBV13 with TRBJ1-6, with D maybe TRBD1 (5 bases). The CDR3 spans 15 residues. The germline V gene has CDR1 PRHDT and CDR2 FYEKMQ (reference sequence). Deletions cut 3 bases from V and 3 bases from J, with 9 bases between. The CDR3 DNA is TGTGCCAGCAGCTTCCGCCAGGGCTATAATTCACCCCTCCACTTT. Its protein product is CASSFRQGYNSPLHF.

This clone appeared a few times. The rearrangement links TRBV28 to TRBJ1-6; D is possibly TRBD1 (6 bases). Germline assignment: CDR1 MDHEN and CDR2 SYDVKM. Trimming took 6 bases from V and 10 from J, leaving 16 bases between them. The CDR3 length is 14 residues. The CDR3 loop reads CASRLGGGRSPLHF. DNA of the CDR3: TGTGCCAGCAGGCTAGGGGGGGGGAGATCACCCCTCCACTTT.

The chain links TRBV5-5 to TRBJ1-5; D is possibly TRBD1 (5 bases). Germline CDR1 is SGHKS and CDR2 is YYEKEE (reference sequence). Trimming shortened V by 0 bases and J by 10 bases, and 20 bases separated the two germline ends. This CDR3 spans 16 amino acids. CDR3: CASSLAPTEGGIPQHF. Written as DNA, the CDR3 is TGTGCCAGCAGCTTGGCCCCGACAGAGGGTGGGATTCCCCAGCATTTT.

The gene calls are TRBV2 and TRBJ1-6; possible D gene TRBD1, 5 bases. This CDR3 region has 15 residues. V was clipped by 6 bases and J by 6 bases, with 15 bases between them. Looked up from germline, CDR1 is SNHLY and CDR2 is FYNNEI. CDR3: CASRPPQGGNSPLHF. In DNA form, the CDR3 reads TGTGCCAGCAGGCCCCCGCAGGGCGGTAATTCACCCCTCCACTTT.

The gene calls are TRBV5-6 and TRBJ2-2; D unclear. The V gene lost 1 base and the J gene lost 9 bases, with 10 bases spanning the gap. This CDR3 is 13 amino acids long. Per germline, CDR1 SGHDT and CDR2 YYEEEE. The CDR3 nucleotides are TGTGCCAGCAGCTTGTTAGGAATGAGGGAGCTGTTTTTT. Encoded protein: CASSLLGMRELFF.